This paragraph reports one T cell receptor (beta chain). These data originate in a study of technical replicates of blood from four donors. This CDR3 spans 20 amino acids. Trimming pared 1 base from V and 0 bases from J, leaving 22 bases between. Germline CDR1 is MNHNS and CDR2 is SASEGT. The assay was immunoSEQ multiplex PCR, and TCRdb's table has in-frame clones only and misses some. The profile covers approximately 100,000 clones, with 96% appearing a single time and 0.2% to 0.25% taken by the ten largest. V usage is TRBV6-1 and J usage is TRBJ1-3; D might be TRBD1 (6 bases). The receptor was derived from a human donor in good health. Sample: T cells isolated from PBMCs. Here the CDR3 reads CASSEEGPGVLWGSGNTIYF. The CDR3 region has the DNA TGTGCCAGCAGTGAAGAAGGTCCAGGGGTGCTTTGGGGCTCTGGAAACACCATATATTTT.